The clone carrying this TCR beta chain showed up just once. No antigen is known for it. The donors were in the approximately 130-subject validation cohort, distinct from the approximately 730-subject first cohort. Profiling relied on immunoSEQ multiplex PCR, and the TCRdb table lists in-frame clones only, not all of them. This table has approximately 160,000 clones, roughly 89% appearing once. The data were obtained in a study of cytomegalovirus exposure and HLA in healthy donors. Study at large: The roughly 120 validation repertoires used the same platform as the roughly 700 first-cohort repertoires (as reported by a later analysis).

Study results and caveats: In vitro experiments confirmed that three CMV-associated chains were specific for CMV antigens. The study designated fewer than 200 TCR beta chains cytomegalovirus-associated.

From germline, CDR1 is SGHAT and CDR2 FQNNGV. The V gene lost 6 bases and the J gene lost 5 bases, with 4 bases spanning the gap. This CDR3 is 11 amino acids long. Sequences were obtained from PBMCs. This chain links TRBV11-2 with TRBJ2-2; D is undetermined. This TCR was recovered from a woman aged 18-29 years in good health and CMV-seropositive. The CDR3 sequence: CASRATGELFF. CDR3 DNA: TGTGCCAGCAGAGCAACCGGGGAGCTGTTTTTT.